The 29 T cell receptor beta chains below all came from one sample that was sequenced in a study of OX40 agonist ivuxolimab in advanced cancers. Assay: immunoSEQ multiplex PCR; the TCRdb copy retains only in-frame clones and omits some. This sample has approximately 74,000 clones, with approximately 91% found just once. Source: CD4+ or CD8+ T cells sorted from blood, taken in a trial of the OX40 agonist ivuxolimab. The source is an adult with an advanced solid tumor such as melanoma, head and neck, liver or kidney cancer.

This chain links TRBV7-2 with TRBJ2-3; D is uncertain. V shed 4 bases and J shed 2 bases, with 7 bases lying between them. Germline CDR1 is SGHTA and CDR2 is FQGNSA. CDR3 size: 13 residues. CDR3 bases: TGTGCCAGCAGCTCCGAGACCACAGATACGCAGTATTTT. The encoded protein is CASSSETTDTQYF.

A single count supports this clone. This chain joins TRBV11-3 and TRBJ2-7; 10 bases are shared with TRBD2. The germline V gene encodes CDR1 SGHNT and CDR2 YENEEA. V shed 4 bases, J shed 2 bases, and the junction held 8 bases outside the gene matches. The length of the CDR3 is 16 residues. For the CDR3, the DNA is TGTGCCAGCAGCTCATCTGGACTAGCGGACACCTACGAGCAGTACTTC. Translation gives CASSSSGLADTYEQYF. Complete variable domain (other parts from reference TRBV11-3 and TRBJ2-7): EAGVVQSPRYKIIEKKQPVAFWCNPISGHNTLYWYLQNLGQGPELLIRYENEEAVDDSQLPKDRFSAERLKGVDSTLKIQPAELGDSAVYLCASSSSGLADTYEQYFGPGTRLTVT.

The CDR3 DNA follows: TGTGCCAGCAGTCCGACAGGGCTGACGGAGACCCAGTACTTC. Translating gives CASSPTGLTETQYF. The rearrangement joins TRBV6-5 to TRBJ2-5; the match to TRBD1 covers 7 bases. CDR3 length: 14 residues. J gave up 5 bases and V 5 bases, and 8 bases lay outside the gene matches. The germline gives CDR1 MNHEY, CDR2 SVGAGI.

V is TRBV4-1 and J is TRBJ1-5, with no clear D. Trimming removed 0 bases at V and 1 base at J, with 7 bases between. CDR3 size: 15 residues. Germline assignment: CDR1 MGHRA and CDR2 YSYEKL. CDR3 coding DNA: TGCGCCAGCAGCCAAGATCGATTAAGCAATCAGCCCCAGCATTTT. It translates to CASSQDRLSNQPQHF.

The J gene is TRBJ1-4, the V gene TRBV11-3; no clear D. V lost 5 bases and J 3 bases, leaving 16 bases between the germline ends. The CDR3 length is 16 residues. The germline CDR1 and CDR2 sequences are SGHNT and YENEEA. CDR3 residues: CASSPGNRVANEKLFF. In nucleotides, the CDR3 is TGTGCCAGCAGCCCGGGAAATAGGGTAGCTAATGAAAAACTGTTTTTT.

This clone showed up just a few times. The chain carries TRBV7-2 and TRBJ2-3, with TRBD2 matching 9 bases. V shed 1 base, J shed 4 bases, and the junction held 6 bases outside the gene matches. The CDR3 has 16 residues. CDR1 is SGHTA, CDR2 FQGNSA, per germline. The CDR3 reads CASSLVASGNPDTQYF. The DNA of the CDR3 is TGTGCCAGCAGCTTAGTGGCTAGCGGGAATCCAGATACGCAGTATTTT.

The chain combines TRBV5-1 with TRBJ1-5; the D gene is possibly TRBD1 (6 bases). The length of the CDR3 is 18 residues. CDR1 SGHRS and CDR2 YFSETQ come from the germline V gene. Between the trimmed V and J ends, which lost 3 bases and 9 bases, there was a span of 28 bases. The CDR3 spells CASSSIFYKVGGGWPQHF. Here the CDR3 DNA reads TGCGCCAGCAGCTCCATTTTTTATAAGGTAGGGGGGGGTTGGCCCCAGCATTTT.

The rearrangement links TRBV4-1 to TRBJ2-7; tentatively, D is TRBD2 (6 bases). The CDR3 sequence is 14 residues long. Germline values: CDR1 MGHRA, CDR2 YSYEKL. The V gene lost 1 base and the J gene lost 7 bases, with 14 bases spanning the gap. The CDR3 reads CASSQGLASGEQYF. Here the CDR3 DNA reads TGCGCCAGCAGCCAAGGGCTAGCGAGCGGGGAGCAGTACTTC.

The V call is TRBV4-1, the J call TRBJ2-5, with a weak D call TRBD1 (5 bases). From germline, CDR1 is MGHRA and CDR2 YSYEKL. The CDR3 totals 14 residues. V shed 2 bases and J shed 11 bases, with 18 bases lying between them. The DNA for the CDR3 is TGCGCCAGCAGCCAACTCACCCAGGGTGCCGGGCAGTACTTC. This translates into CASSQLTQGAGQYF.

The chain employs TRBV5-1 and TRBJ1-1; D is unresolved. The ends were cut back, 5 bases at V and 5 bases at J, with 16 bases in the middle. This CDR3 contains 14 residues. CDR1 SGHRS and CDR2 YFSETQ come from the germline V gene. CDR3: CASSQGQEMTEAFF. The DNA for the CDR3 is TGCGCCAGCAGTCAAGGTCAGGAGATGACTGAAGCTTTCTTT.

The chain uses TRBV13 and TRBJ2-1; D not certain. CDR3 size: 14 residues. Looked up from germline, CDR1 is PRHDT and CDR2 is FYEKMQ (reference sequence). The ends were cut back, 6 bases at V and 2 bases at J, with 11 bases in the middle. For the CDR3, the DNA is TGTGCCAGCAGGGAAACCCGGGCCTACAATGAGCAGTTCTTC. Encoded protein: CASRETRAYNEQFF.

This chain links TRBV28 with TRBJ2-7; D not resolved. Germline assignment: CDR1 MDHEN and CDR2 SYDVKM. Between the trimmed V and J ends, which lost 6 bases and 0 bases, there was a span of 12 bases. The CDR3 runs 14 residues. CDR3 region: CASRGALGSYEQYF. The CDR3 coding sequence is TGTGCCAGCAGAGGAGCGTTAGGCTCCTACGAGCAGTACTTC.

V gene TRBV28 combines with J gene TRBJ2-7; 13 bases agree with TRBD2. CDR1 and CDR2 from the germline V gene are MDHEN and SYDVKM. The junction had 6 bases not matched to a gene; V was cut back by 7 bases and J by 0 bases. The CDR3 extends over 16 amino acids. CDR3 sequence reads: CASTGLAGAPSYEQYF. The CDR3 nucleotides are TGTGCCAGCACAGGACTAGCGGGAGCCCCCTCCTACGAGCAGTACTTC.

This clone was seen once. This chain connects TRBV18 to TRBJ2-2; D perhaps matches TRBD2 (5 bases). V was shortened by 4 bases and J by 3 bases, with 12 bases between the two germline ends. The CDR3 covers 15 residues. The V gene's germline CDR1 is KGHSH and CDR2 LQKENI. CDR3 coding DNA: TGTGCCAGCTCACGAGTCCGGGGAGACACCGGGGAGCTGTTTTTT. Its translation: CASSRVRGDTGELFF.

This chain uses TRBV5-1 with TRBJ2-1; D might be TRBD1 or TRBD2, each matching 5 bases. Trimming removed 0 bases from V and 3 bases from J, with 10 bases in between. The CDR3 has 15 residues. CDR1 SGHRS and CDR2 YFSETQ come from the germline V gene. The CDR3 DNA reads TGCGCCAGCAGCTTGGTGGGGGAACACTACAATGAGCAGTTCTTC. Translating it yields CASSLVGEHYNEQFF.

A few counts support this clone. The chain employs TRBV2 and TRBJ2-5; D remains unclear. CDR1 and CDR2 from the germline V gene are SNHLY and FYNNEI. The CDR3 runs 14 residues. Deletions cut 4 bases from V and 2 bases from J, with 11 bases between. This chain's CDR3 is CASSVLEKQETQYF. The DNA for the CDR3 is TGTGCCAGCAGTGTGCTAGAGAAACAAGAGACCCAGTACTTC.

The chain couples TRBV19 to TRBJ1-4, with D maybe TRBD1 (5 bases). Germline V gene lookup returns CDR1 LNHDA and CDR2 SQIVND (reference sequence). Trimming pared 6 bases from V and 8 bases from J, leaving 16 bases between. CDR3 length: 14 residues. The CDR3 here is CASRSGRAGEKLFF. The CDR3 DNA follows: TGTGCCAGTAGGTCCGGCAGGGCGGGAGAAAAACTGTTTTTT.

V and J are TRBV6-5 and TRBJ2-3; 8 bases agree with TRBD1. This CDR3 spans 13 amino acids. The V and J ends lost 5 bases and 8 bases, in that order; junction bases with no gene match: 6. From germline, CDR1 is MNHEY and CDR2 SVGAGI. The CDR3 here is CASSPTTGATQYF. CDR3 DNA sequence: TGTGCCAGCAGTCCGACGACAGGGGCTACGCAGTATTTT.

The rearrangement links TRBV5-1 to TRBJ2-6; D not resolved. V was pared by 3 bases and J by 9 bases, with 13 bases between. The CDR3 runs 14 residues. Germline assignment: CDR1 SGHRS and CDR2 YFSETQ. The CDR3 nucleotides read TGCGCCAGCAGCTCGGTCAGTACTATCAACGTCCTGACTTTC. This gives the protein CASSSVSTINVLTF.

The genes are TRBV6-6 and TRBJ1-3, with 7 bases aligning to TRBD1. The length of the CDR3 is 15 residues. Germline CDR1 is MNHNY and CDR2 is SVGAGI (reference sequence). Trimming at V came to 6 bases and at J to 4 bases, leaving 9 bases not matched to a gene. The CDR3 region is CASSPGTVDGNTIYF. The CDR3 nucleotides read TGTGCCAGCAGCCCTGGGACAGTAGACGGAAACACCATATATTTT.

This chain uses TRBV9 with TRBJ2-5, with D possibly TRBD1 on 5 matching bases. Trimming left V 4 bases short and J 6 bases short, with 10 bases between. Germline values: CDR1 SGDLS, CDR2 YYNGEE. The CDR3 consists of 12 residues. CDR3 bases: TGTGCCAGCAGCCCAGGGTTGAAGACCCAGTACTTC. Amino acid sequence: CASSPGLKTQYF.

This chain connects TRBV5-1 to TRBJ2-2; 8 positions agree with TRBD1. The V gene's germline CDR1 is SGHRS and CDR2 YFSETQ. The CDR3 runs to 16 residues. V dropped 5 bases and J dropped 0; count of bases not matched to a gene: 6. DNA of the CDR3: TGCGCCAGCAGTAAGGACAGGGCGGCGAACACCGGGGAGCTGTTTTTT. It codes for CASSKDRAANTGELFF.

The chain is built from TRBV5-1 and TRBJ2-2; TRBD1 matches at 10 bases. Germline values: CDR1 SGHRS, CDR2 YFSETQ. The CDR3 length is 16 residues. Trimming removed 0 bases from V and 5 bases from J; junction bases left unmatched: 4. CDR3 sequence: CASSLETGGATGELFF. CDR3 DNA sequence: TGCGCCAGCAGCTTGGAGACAGGGGGCGCGACCGGGGAGCTGTTTTTT.

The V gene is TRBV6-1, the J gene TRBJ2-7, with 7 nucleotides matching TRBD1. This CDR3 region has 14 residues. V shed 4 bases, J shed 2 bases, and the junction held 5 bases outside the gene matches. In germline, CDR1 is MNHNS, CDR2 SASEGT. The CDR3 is CASSVRDRTYEQYF. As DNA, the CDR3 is TGTGCCAGCAGTGTGAGGGACAGAACCTACGAGCAGTACTTC.

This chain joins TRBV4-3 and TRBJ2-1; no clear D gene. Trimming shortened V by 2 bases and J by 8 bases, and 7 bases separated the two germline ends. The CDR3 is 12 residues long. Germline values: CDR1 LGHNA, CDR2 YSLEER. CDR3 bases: TGCGCCAGCAGCCAAAGGAGCGATGAGCAGTTCTTC. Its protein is CASSQRSDEQFF.

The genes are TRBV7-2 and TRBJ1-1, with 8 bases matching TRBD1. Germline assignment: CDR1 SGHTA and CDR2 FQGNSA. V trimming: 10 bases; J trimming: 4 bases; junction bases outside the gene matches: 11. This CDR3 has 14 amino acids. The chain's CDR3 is CANLPTGGGTEAFF. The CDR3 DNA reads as TGTGCCAACCTCCCCACAGGGGGAGGCACTGAAGCTTTCTTT.

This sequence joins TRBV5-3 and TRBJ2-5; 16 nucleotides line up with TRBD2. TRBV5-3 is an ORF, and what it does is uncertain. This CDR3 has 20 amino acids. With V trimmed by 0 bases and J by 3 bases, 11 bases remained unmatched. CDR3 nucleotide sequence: TGTGCCAGAAGCTTGGGGCCCGTTCCGGGACTAGCGGGAGGGAAAGAGACCCAGTACTTC. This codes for CARSLGPVPGLAGGKETQYF.

The CDR3 nucleotides read TGTGCCAGCAGTCCGGGACAGGGGATTTGGGAAAAACTGTTTTTT. Translated, it gives CASSPGQGIWEKLFF. The chain links TRBV6-5 to TRBJ1-4; 10 bases are shared with TRBD1. The germline gives CDR1 MNHEY, CDR2 SVGAGI. V lost 5 bases and J lost 8; bases outside the gene matches: 8. The CDR3 length is 15 residues.

CDR3 in DNA: TGTGCTAGTGGTTTGGGTAGGGCGGACCGAGGGGATACGCAGTATTTT. It yields the protein CASGLGRADRGDTQYF. The chain employs TRBV12-5 and TRBJ2-3; D possibly corresponds to TRBD2 (5 bases). CDR1 and CDR2 from the germline V gene are LGHNT and FRNRAP. Trimming shortened V by 1 base and J by 6 bases, and 17 bases separated the two germline ends. The CDR3 is made up of 16 amino acids.